These 23 T cell receptor beta chains share one sample of origin, sequenced in a study of blood T cell repertoires in COVID-19. Measured with immunoSEQ multiplex PCR; TCRdb has only the in-frame clones, and not every one. The sample lists just under 40,000 clones, 79% occurring once. Sequencing was carried out using peripheral blood. These receptor sequences come from a man aged 65 to 79 with acute or convalescent COVID-19.

The chain is built from TRBV21-1 and TRBJ1-5. TRBV21-1 is recorded as a pseudogene. The CDR3 has 15 amino acids. This CDR3 is CASSHQETGDQPQHF. The CDR3 DNA is TGTGCCAGCAGCCACCAGGAAACGGGAGATCAGCCCCAGCATTTT.

The chain recombines TRBV19 with TRBJ2-1, with 8 nucleotides matching TRBD2. The CDR3 totals 15 residues. V gave up 3 bases and J gave up 0 bases; unmatched junction bases: 1. The germline V gene encodes CDR1 LNHDA and CDR2 SQIVND (reference sequence). In DNA form, the CDR3 reads TGTGCCAGTAGTATCAGCGGGAGCTCCTACAATGAGCAGTTCTTC. This gives the protein CASSISGSSYNEQFF.

The chain couples TRBV18 to TRBJ1-2; 9 nucleotides align to TRBD1. The V gene end was trimmed by 1 base and the J gene end by 3 bases; junction bases not matched to a gene: 9. There are 17 residues in the CDR3. Germline lookup yields CDR1 KGHSH and CDR2 LQKENI. This CDR3 reads CASSPQGTGSIDYGYTF. The CDR3 bases are TGTGCCAGCTCACCACAAGGGACAGGGAGTATTGACTATGGCTACACCTTC. The variable domain in full, completed from reference TRBV18 and TRBJ1-2, reads NAGVMQNPRHLVRRRGQEARLRCSPMKGHSHVYWYRQLPEEGLKFMVYLQKENIIDESGMPKERFSAEFPKEGPSILRIQQVVRGDSAAYFCASSPQGTGSIDYGYTFGSGTRLTVV.

CDR3 residues: CASRAGTSTDTQYF. CDR3 DNA: TGTGCCAGTAGAGCGGGTACGAGCACAGATACGCAGTATTTT. This sequence joins TRBV19 and TRBJ2-3; a possible D gene is TRBD2 (6 bases). The germline CDR1 and CDR2 sequences are LNHDA and SQIVND (reference sequence). This CDR3 is built from 14 residues. Trimming stripped 6 bases from V and 0 bases from J, with 10 bases between.

J is TRBJ1-1 and V is TRBV7-6; a weak D match, TRBD1 (6 bases). The CDR3 has 16 amino acids. Germline V gene lookup returns CDR1 SGHVS and CDR2 FNYEAQ. The V end lost 3 bases, the J end lost 5 bases, and 19 bases lay between the germline ends. The CDR3 bases are TGTGCCAGCAGCTTTGGCGGGTGGGGGCAGGGGACTGAAGCTTTCTTT. The encoded protein is CASSFGGWGQGTEAFF. Full variable domain (rest looked up from reference TRBV7-6 and TRBJ1-1): GAGVSQSPRYKVTKRGQDVALRCDPISGHVSLYWYRQALGQGPEFLTYFNYEAQQDKSGLPNDRFSAERPEGSISTLTIQRTEQRDSAMYRCASSFGGWGQGTEAFFGQGTRLTVV.

The rearrangement joins TRBV19 to TRBJ1-1; tentative D call: TRBD1 (6 bases). CDR3 length: 12 residues. CDR1 LNHDA and CDR2 SQIVND come from the germline V gene (reference sequence). The ends were cut back, 7 bases at V and 4 bases at J, with 10 bases in the middle. The CDR3 loop reads CASIGRGTEAFF. The CDR3 DNA follows: TGTGCCAGTATTGGCAGGGGCACTGAAGCTTTCTTT.

The V gene is TRBV19, the J gene TRBJ2-2; 7 nucleotides agree with TRBD2. Unmatched junction bases numbered 10, after V lost 10 bases and J lost 5 bases. Germline V gives CDR1 LNHDA, CDR2 SQIVND (reference sequence). The length of the CDR3 is 14 residues. CDR3 region: CATLGRGRTGELFF. The CDR3 coding sequence is TGTGCCACCCTAGGGAGGGGCCGGACCGGGGAGCTGTTTTTT.

This chain connects TRBV6-5 to TRBJ2-2; TRBD1 agrees at 8 bases. This CDR3 is built from 15 residues. The V segment lost 7 bases and the J segment 6 bases; nucleotides outside the gene matches: 10. Germline V CDR1 and CDR2: MNHEY, SVGAGI. CDR3 region: CASTDRGMGAGELFF. CDR3 nucleotides: TGTGCCAGCACCGACAGGGGAATGGGCGCCGGGGAGCTGTTTTTT.

This chain joins TRBV28 and TRBJ1-5; D remains ambiguous. Trimming left V 3 bases short and J 5 bases short, with 8 bases between. This CDR3 is 13 amino acids long. The V gene's germline CDR1 is MDHEN and CDR2 SYDVKM. The CDR3 nucleotides read TGTGCCAGCAGTTTGGGGAGGGATCAGCCCCAGCATTTT. Translated, it gives CASSLGRDQPQHF.

A single count supports this clone. The genes are TRBV9 and TRBJ2-2; 12 nucleotides align to TRBD1. The CDR3 extends over 16 amino acids. Germline V lookup: CDR1 SGDLS, CDR2 YYNGEE. V dropped 0 bases and J dropped 7; count of bases not matched to a gene: 4. For the CDR3, the DNA is TGTGCCAGCAGCGTAGGGGACAGGGGGCGCGGCGGGGAGCTGTTTTTT. Translated: CASSVGDRGRGGELFF. Full variable domain (missing parts from reference TRBV9 and TRBJ2-2): DSGVTQTPKHLITATGQRVTLRCSPRSGDLSVYWYQQSLDQGLQFLIQYYNGEERAKGNILERFSAQQFPDLHSELNLSSLELGDSALYFCASSVGDRGRGGELFFGEGSRLTVL.

V usage is TRBV29-1 and J usage is TRBJ2-3; D is unresolved. Germline V gene lookup returns CDR1 SQVTM and CDR2 ANQGSEA. Deletions cut 1 base from V and 5 bases from J, with 13 bases between. The CDR3 has 14 residues. CDR3 residues: CSVEGWLVGDTQYF. DNA of the CDR3: TGCAGCGTTGAAGGTTGGCTAGTGGGAGATACGCAGTATTTT.

The V and J genes are TRBV19 and TRBJ1-5, with 7 positions matching TRBD1. This CDR3 is built from 14 residues. From germline, CDR1 is LNHDA and CDR2 SQIVND (reference sequence). The junction had 5 bases not matched to a gene; V was cut back by 7 bases and J by 2 bases. The CDR3 nucleotides read TGTGCCAGTACCCTAGGACAGGGCAATCAGCCCCAGCATTTT. It codes for CASTLGQGNQPQHF.

This clone was seen a single time. The chain employs TRBV6-5 and TRBJ1-2, with TRBD1 identical over 7 bases. Germline values: CDR1 MNHEY, CDR2 SVGAGI. The CDR3 has 15 residues. The V segment lost 5 bases and the J segment 0 bases; nucleotides outside the gene matches: 6. CDR3 DNA sequence: TGTGCCAGCAGTCGTCAGGGGGGAGCTAACTATGGCTACACCTTC. It translates to CASSRQGGANYGYTF.

The chain uses TRBV6-2 or TRBV6-3 and TRBJ1-5, with D perhaps TRBD1 (6 bases). V was trimmed by 5 bases and J by 0 bases, leaving 17 bases between them. Germline V gene sequence: CDR1 MNHEY, CDR2 SVGEGT. This CDR3 has 17 amino acids. CDR3 in amino acids: CASSKPGQKASNQPQHF. CDR3 nucleotide sequence: TGTGCCAGCAGTAAACCGGGACAAAAGGCTAGCAATCAGCCCCAGCATTTT.

The J gene is TRBJ1-6, the V gene TRBV9; no definite D call. The germline V and J ends were trimmed by 0 bases and 7 bases, with 8 bases remaining between them. This CDR3 has 14 residues. Germline V gene sequence: CDR1 SGDLS, CDR2 YYNGEE. CDR3 coding DNA: TGTGCCAGCAGCGTAGGAGGCCTAAATTCACCCCTCCACTTT. It is translated as CASSVGGLNSPLHF.

This clone is a singleton in its sample. V gene TRBV5-4 combines with J gene TRBJ2-2; 11 bases match TRBD2. The CDR3 runs 16 residues. Germline values: CDR1 SGHNT, CDR2 YYREEE (reference sequence). The junction had 6 bases not matched to a gene; V was cut back by 4 bases and J by 4 bases. The DNA for the CDR3 is TGTGCCAGCAGCGGTCTAGCGGGAGGTCTCACCGGGGAGCTGTTTTTT. It codes for CASSGLAGGLTGELFF.

A few counts support this clone. The chain has TRBV4-2 and TRBJ2-1; tentative D call: TRBD2 (6 bases). The CDR3 contains 16 residues. V was trimmed by 2 bases and J by 2 bases, leaving 13 bases between them. CDR1 LGHNA and CDR2 YNFKEQ come from the germline V gene. The CDR3 nucleotides read TGTGCCAGCAGCCAATTAGGGACTTTTACCTACAATGAGCAGTTCTTC. Encoded protein: CASSQLGTFTYNEQFF.

V is TRBV9 and J is TRBJ1-4; D gene uncertain. CDR1 is SGDLS, CDR2 YYNGEE, per germline. The V end was cut by 0 bases, the J end by 4 bases, with 7 bases between. The CDR3 is made up of 14 amino acids. CDR3: CASSVDLFNEKLFF. Written as DNA, the CDR3 is TGTGCCAGCAGCGTAGATCTCTTTAATGAAAAACTGTTTTTT. The whole variable domain, filled in from reference TRBV9 and TRBJ1-4, reads DSGVTQTPKHLITATGQRVTLRCSPRSGDLSVYWYQQSLDQGLQFLIQYYNGEERAKGNILERFSAQQFPDLHSELNLSSLELGDSALYFCASSVDLFNEKLFFGSGTQLSVL.

The chain combines TRBV4-3 with TRBJ2-5; 7 nucleotides line up with TRBD1. CDR3 length: 15 residues. V dropped 2 bases and J dropped 1; count of bases not matched to a gene: 4. Per the germline V gene, CDR1 is LGHNA and CDR2 is YSLEER. As DNA, the CDR3 is TGCGCCAGCAGCCAATTCGGGACAGCCCAAGAGACCCAGTACTTC. It yields the protein CASSQFGTAQETQYF.

This rearrangement joins TRBV3-1 (or the pseudogene TRBV3-2) to TRBJ1-5; D unresolved. The CDR3 has 14 residues. The germline gives CDR1 LGHDT, CDR2 YNNKEL (reference sequence). V was shortened by 1 base and J by 4 bases, with 8 bases between the two germline ends. The CDR3 region is CASSQVEGNQPQHF. For the CDR3, the DNA is TGTGCCAGCAGCCAAGTTGAGGGAAATCAGCCCCAGCATTTT.

CDR3 DNA: TGTGCCAGCAGTGAAGGTGGAGGGGGGGAGCTGTTTTTT. This sequence encodes CASSEGGGGELFF. This chain joins TRBV6-1 and TRBJ2-2; D is perhaps TRBD2 (6 bases). Trimming cost V 1 base and J 8 bases, with 8 bases left between them. The length of the CDR3 is 13 residues. Looked up from germline, CDR1 is MNHNS and CDR2 is SASEGT.

The CDR3 nucleotides read TGCGCCAGCAGCTTGGGGCAGAACACCGGGGAGCTGTTTTTT. It yields the protein CASSLGQNTGELFF. V gene TRBV5-1 combines with J gene TRBJ2-2; D is uncertain. In germline, CDR1 is SGHRS, CDR2 YFSETQ. The V gene lost 0 bases and the J gene lost 1 base, with 4 bases spanning the gap. The CDR3 covers 14 residues.

The J gene is TRBJ1-1, the V gene TRBV25-1; D is perhaps TRBD1 (5 bases). This CDR3 is 14 amino acids long. Trimming took 3 bases from V and 10 from J, leaving 18 bases between them. Looked up from germline, CDR1 is MGHDK and CDR2 is SYGVNS. The CDR3 region is CASSEGGWGRGAFF. The CDR3 nucleotides are TGTGCCAGCAGTGAGGGGGGATGGGGACGTGGAGCTTTCTTT.